This is a list of T cell receptor beta chains from one sample in a study of cytomegalovirus exposure and HLA in healthy donors. Using immunoSEQ multiplex PCR, the repertoire was profiled, and TCRdb retains in-frame clones only, with some absent. The sample holds some 110,000 clones, 86% seen once. Material: PBMCs. All receptors derive from a woman aged 18-29 years in good health and CMV-seropositive. Both conserved end residues are part of each CDR3. The D gene is left open where the match is weak. A clone size is listed for some rows: how often the clone was seen (once, few, many), or a class if it is expanded.

TRBV28,.,TRBJ2-7,.,17,CASSLLVPVPARYEQYF,TGTGCCAGCAGTTTATTAGTACCTGTCCCTGCCCGCTACGAGCAGTACTTC
TRBV2,.,TRBJ2-7,.,15,CASILDQGGPYEQYF,TGTGCCAGCATATTGGACCAGGGGGGTCCCTACGAGCAGTACTTC
TRBV6-5,.,TRBJ1-1,.,12,CASSTWNTEAFF,TGTGCCAGCAGTACTTGGAACACTGAAGCTTTCTTT
TRBV28,.,TRBJ1-1,TRBD1,15,CASIWTGPRWAEAFF,TGTGCCAGCATCTGGACAGGCCCCAGGTGGGCTGAAGCTTTCTTT
TRBV2,.,TRBJ2-1,.,15,CASSDDQGIYNEQFF,TGTGCCAGCAGTGATGATCAGGGGATCTACAATGAGCAGTTCTTC
TRBV6-6,.,TRBJ1-2,.,13,CASRDSAGYGYTF,TGTGCCAGCAGGGACAGCGCGGGCTATGGCTACACCTTC
TRBV9,.,TRBJ2-1,.,14,CASSVDRVYNEQFF,TGTGCCAGCAGCGTAGACAGGGTCTACAATGAGCAGTTCTTC
TRBV5-1,.,TRBJ2-3,TRBD2,17,CASSPGIAGASTDTQYF,TGCGCCAGCAGCCCAGGTATAGCGGGCGCTAGCACAGATACGCAGTATTTT
TRBV6-5,.,TRBJ2-3,TRBD1,14,CASSSRTGPDTQYF,TGTGCCAGCAGTTCGAGGACAGGGCCAGATACGCAGTATTTT
TRBV19,.,TRBJ2-3,TRBD2,14,CASTGGVRADTQYF,TGTGCCAGTACGGGGGGGGTTAGGGCAGATACGCAGTATTTT
TRBV10-3,.,TRBJ2-1,TRBD2,16,CAISPQGQRGGNEQFF,TGTGCCATCAGCCCCCAGGGCCAGCGGGGTGGTAATGAGCAGTTCTTC
TRBV4-1,once,TRBJ2-7,TRBD1,16,CASSPAPTGGSYEQYF,TGCGCCAGCAGCCCCGCCCCGACAGGGGGCTCCTACGAGCAGTACTTC
TRBV9,.,TRBJ2-2,TRBD1,17,CASYPFGTGSHTGELFF,TGTGCCTCCTACCCGTTCGGGACAGGGTCGCACACCGGGGAGCTGTTTTTT
TRBV7-2,.,TRBJ1-2,.,13,CASSFLEPHGYTF,TGTGCCAGCAGCTTTCTGGAGCCCCATGGCTACACCTTC
TRBV27,.,TRBJ2-5,TRBD2,15,CASQRRLAGGETQYF,TGTGCCAGTCAGCGTCGACTAGCGGGAGGAGAGACCCAGTACTTC
TRBV12-1,few,TRBJ2-5,.,15,CASSFSTHHQETQYF,TGTGCCAGCAGCTTTTCTACCCACCACCAAGAGACCCAGTACTTC
TRBV28,.,TRBJ2-2,TRBD1,13,CASRPTGAGELFF,TGTGCCAGCAGACCCACAGGGGCCGGGGAGCTGTTTTTT
TRBV25-1,.,TRBJ2-4,TRBD2,17,CASSDSRASGRFDIQYF,TGTGCCAGCAGTGACTCCCGGGCTAGCGGGAGATTCGACATTCAGTACTTC
TRBV11-3,.,TRBJ1-3,.,15,CASRSDQGSGNTIYF,TGTGCCAGCAGATCAGACCAGGGCTCTGGAAACACCATATATTTT
TRBV28,once,TRBJ2-1,.,14,CASSLEGNTREQFF,TGTGCCAGCAGTTTAGAGGGCAATACCCGGGAGCAGTTCTTC
TRBV4-1,.,TRBJ2-4,TRBD1,18,CASSLYLTGNEAKNIQYF,TGCGCCAGCAGCCTCTACCTGACAGGGAATGAGGCCAAAAACATTCAGTACTTC
TRBV2,few,TRBJ2-3,.,13,CASSWQRGDTQYF,TGTGCCAGCAGTTGGCAAAGGGGAGATACGCAGTATTTT
TRBV19,.,TRBJ2-1,.,13,CAKRDTAYNEQFF,TGTGCCAAACGGGACACAGCCTACAATGAGCAGTTCTTC
TRBV9,.,TRBJ2-7,TRBD2,15,CASSVGSGSWYEQYF,TGTGCCAGCAGCGTAGGGAGCGGGAGTTGGTACGAGCAGTACTTC
TRBV27,.,TRBJ2-7,TRBD2,16,CASSFLTSAHSYEQYF,TGTGCCAGCAGTTTCCTTACTAGCGCACACTCCTACGAGCAGTACTTC
TRBV2,.,TRBJ1-5,.,13,CASNSDGNQPQHF,TGTGCCAGCAACAGTGATGGCAATCAGCCCCAGCATTTT
TRBV11-3,.,TRBJ1-6,TRBD1,16,CASSGNRGLLDSPLHF,TGTGCCAGCAGCGGGAACAGGGGGCTCTTAGATTCACCCCTCCACTTT
TRBV4-1,.,TRBJ2-1,TRBD1,16,CASSRPGGARYNEQFF,TGCGCCAGCAGCCGTCCAGGGGGCGCGAGGTACAATGAGCAGTTCTTC
TRBV10-3,.,TRBJ1-5,.,17,CAISESPTGLSVQPQHF,TGTGCCATCAGTGAGTCCCCCACAGGGTTAAGCGTTCAGCCCCAGCATTTT
TRBV11-2,.,TRBJ2-2,TRBD2,14,CASSLYGGTGELFF,TGTGCCAGCAGCTTGTACGGGGGGACCGGGGAGCTGTTTTTT
TRBV12-5,.,TRBJ2-5,.,18,CASGFGGPPLFIGETQYF,TGTGCTAGTGGTTTTGGAGGGCCTCCCCTATTCATTGGGGAGACCCAGTACTTC
TRBV7-6,.,TRBJ2-5,.,13,CASRTAGTETQYF,TGTGCCAGCAGAACCGCGGGGACAGAGACCCAGTACTTC
TRBV2,.,TRBJ2-7,.,12,CASTTDSYEQYF,TGTGCCAGCACGACAGACTCCTACGAGCAGTACTTC
TRBV6-9,.,TRBJ2-1,.,15,CASSEARGGYNEQFF,TGTGCCAGCAGTGAAGCTCGGGGAGGCTACAATGAGCAGTTCTTC
TRBV28,.,TRBJ2-7,.,15,CASSGLTVLYYEQYF,TGTGCCAGCAGTGGCCTGACAGTCCTATACTACGAGCAGTACTTC
TRBV27,once,TRBJ1-1,.,13,CASSFGGGAEAFF,TGTGCCAGCAGTTTTGGGGGAGGGGCTGAAGCTTTCTTT
TRBV5-4,.,TRBJ2-2,.,16,CASSLARLGGTGELFF,TGTGCCAGCAGCTTGGCCCGCCTAGGGGGCACCGGGGAGCTGTTTTTT
TRBV5-4,few,TRBJ2-7,TRBD2,15,CASSPRTSGFDEQYF,TGTGCCAGCAGCCCTCGGACTAGCGGGTTCGACGAGCAGTACTTC
TRBV6-5,.,TRBJ2-6,.,14,CASRGRSGANVLTF,TGTGCCAGCAGGGGCCGCTCTGGGGCCAACGTCCTGACTTTC